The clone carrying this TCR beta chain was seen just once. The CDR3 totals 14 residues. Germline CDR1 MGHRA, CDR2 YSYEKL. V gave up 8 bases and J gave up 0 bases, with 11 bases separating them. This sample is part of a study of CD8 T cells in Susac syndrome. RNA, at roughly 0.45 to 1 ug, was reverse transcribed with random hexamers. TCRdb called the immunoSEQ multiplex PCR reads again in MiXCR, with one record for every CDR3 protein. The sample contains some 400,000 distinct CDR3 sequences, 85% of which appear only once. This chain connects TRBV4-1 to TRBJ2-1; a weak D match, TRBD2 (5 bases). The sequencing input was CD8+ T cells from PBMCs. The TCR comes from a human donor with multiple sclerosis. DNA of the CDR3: TGCGCCAGCGGAGCGGATAGCTCCTACAATGAGCAGTTCTTC. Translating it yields CASGADSSYNEQFF.